This TCR beta chain was captured by sequencing in a study of regulatory T cells in long-lasting Graves disease. Background on the study: The term persistent Graves' disease signified upward of 5 years on antithyroid drugs with positive TSH receptor antibodies.

This clonotype came up many times. No antigen is known for it. Overall study results and limits: Having only a small sample size may have limited accuracy. Under persistent disease, TRBV28, TRBJ1-2 and TRBJ2-5 were used preferentially.

Researchers made TCR beta libraries by using iRepertoire HTBI primers and running Arm-PCR on CDR3 regions. A single record per CDR3 protein comes from TCRdb applying MiXCR to the multiplex PCR reads. The data hold hundreds of thousands of distinct CDR3 sequences, with 20% to 25% observed a single time. Time point specified: persistent/refractory GD, antithyroid drugs over 5 years with positive TRAb. With RNA extracted from PBMCs as input, the TCR library was made. The source of the patients was an endocrinology department in Xi'an, China. CDR1 and CDR2 from the germline V gene are PRHDT and FYEKMQ (reference sequence). The CDR3 sequence is 17 residues long. J was trimmed by 3 bases and V by 0 bases; bases with no gene match: 9.

The origin of this receptor is a female donor with Graves disease. J is TRBJ1-1 and V is TRBV13; 8 bases line up with TRBD1. The sample consisted of peripheral blood mononuclear cells (PBMCs), taken when the disease was refractory, from a patient treated with antithyroid drugs. The CDR3 sequence: CASSLGLFDRGHTEAFF. Written as DNA, the CDR3 is TGTGCCAGCAGCTTAGGATTGTTTGACAGGGGACACACTGAAGCTTTCTTT. Combining the CDR3 with reference TRBV13 and TRBJ1-1 gives the whole variable domain AAGVIQSPRHLIKEKRETATLKCYPIPRHDTVYWYQQGPGQDPQFLISFYEKMQSDKGSIPDRFSAQQFSDYHSELNMSSLELGDSALYFCASSLGLFDRGHTEAFFGQGTRLTVV.